This is a list of T cell receptor beta chains from one sample in a study of blood T cell repertoires in COVID-19. Using immunoSEQ multiplex PCR, the repertoire was profiled, and TCRdb retains in-frame clones only, with some absent. The sample lists around 99,000 clones, around nine tenths occurring once. Sequenced sample: peripheral blood. These receptors came from a woman aged 25 to 39 with acute or convalescent COVID-19. Each CDR3 is given with its conserved first and last residue. Fields, in order: J gene, clone size, D gene, V gene, CDR3 protein, CDR3 DNA. The D gene is left open where the match is weak. The size entry is marked missing in some rows and otherwise reads once, few, many or a size class.

j_call: TRBJ1-2; clone_size: NA; d_call: TRBD1; v_call: TRBV19; cdr3_aa: CASSTTPGQGVYGYTF; cdr3_nt: TGTGCCAGTAGTACCACCCCGGGACAGGGCGTTTATGGCTACACCTTC
j_call: TRBJ2-1; clone_size: NA; d_call: NA; v_call: TRBV5-6; cdr3_aa: CASSLELLYNEQFF; cdr3_nt: TGTGCCAGCAGCTTGGAGCTACTCTACAATGAGCAGTTCTTC
j_call: TRBJ2-7; clone_size: NA; d_call: TRBD2; v_call: TRBV7-2; cdr3_aa: CASSSGLADEQYF; cdr3_nt: TGTGCCAGCAGCAGCGGACTAGCGGACGAGCAGTACTTC
j_call: TRBJ1-3; clone_size: NA; d_call: NA; v_call: TRBV28; cdr3_aa: CASSLYRALSGNTIYF; cdr3_nt: TGTGCCAGCAGTTTATACAGGGCCCTCTCTGGAAACACCATATATTTT
j_call: TRBJ2-7; clone_size: once; d_call: NA; v_call: TRBV5-4; cdr3_aa: CASSFRGEQYF; cdr3_nt: TGTGCCAGCAGCTTTAGGGGCGAGCAGTACTTC
j_call: TRBJ2-7; clone_size: once; d_call: NA; v_call: TRBV7-9; cdr3_aa: CASSSSTSGEQYF; cdr3_nt: TGTGCCAGCAGCTCCTCGACTAGTGGCGAGCAGTACTTC
j_call: TRBJ1-2; clone_size: NA; d_call: TRBD1; v_call: TRBV10-3; cdr3_aa: CAISEPLQGPIYGYTF; cdr3_nt: TGTGCCATCAGTGAGCCCTTACAGGGGCCTATATATGGCTACACCTTC
j_call: TRBJ1-2; clone_size: NA; d_call: TRBD1; v_call: TRBV7-2; cdr3_aa: CASSYRTGGAGGYTF; cdr3_nt: TGTGCCAGCAGCTACCGGACAGGGGGCGCAGGGGGCTACACCTTC
j_call: TRBJ1-5; clone_size: NA; d_call: NA; v_call: TRBV19; cdr3_aa: CASSLKIYSNQPQHF; cdr3_nt: TGTGCCAGTAGCCTAAAAATCTATAGCAATCAGCCCCAGCATTTT
j_call: TRBJ2-3; clone_size: NA; d_call: TRBD2; v_call: TRBV9; cdr3_aa: CASSGGAGVRSQYF; cdr3_nt: TGTGCCAGCAGCGGGGGAGCGGGAGTGCGTTCGCAGTATTTT
j_call: TRBJ1-1; clone_size: NA; d_call: TRBD1; v_call: TRBV6-2/TRBV6-3; cdr3_aa: CASSKPFSQGANTEAFF; cdr3_nt: TGTGCCAGCAGTAAGCCCTTCTCACAGGGGGCGAACACTGAAGCTTTCTTT
j_call: TRBJ1-5; clone_size: NA; d_call: TRBD1; v_call: TRBV6-2/TRBV6-3; cdr3_aa: CASSETGLRQPQHF; cdr3_nt: TGTGCCAGCAGTGAGACAGGGCTCCGCCAGCCCCAGCATTTT
j_call: TRBJ2-7; clone_size: NA; d_call: NA; v_call: TRBV2; cdr3_aa: CASRAGVEQYF; cdr3_nt: TGTGCCAGCCGGGCAGGGGTCGAGCAGTACTTC
j_call: TRBJ2-7; clone_size: NA; d_call: TRBD2; v_call: TRBV4-1; cdr3_aa: CASSQVRLAGFPSYEQYF; cdr3_nt: TGCGCCAGCAGCCAAGTGAGACTAGCGGGTTTCCCCTCCTACGAGCAGTACTTC
j_call: TRBJ1-1; clone_size: once; d_call: NA; v_call: TRBV9; cdr3_aa: CASSVYAGAEAFF; cdr3_nt: TGTGCCAGCAGCGTATACGCGGGCGCTGAAGCTTTCTTT
j_call: TRBJ1-1; clone_size: NA; d_call: TRBD1; v_call: TRBV18; cdr3_aa: CASSPRSEQGKAFF; cdr3_nt: TGTGCCAGCTCACCGAGGAGTGAACAGGGGAAAGCTTTCTTT
j_call: TRBJ1-1; clone_size: few; d_call: TRBD1; v_call: TRBV4-3; cdr3_aa: CASSLRTGGNTEAFF; cdr3_nt: TGCGCCAGCAGCCTGAGGACAGGGGGGAACACTGAAGCTTTCTTT
j_call: TRBJ1-1; clone_size: once; d_call: NA; v_call: TRBV3-1/TRBV3-2; cdr3_aa: CASSPAGNTEAFF; cdr3_nt: TGTGCCAGCAGTCCAGCAGGGAACACTGAAGCTTTCTTT
j_call: TRBJ2-1; clone_size: once; d_call: TRBD2; v_call: TRBV6-1; cdr3_aa: CASSEPTSGRARSIYNEQFF; cdr3_nt: TGTGCCAGCAGTGAACCGACTAGCGGGAGGGCCCGATCTATCTACAATGAGCAGTTCTTC
j_call: TRBJ1-6; clone_size: NA; d_call: NA; v_call: TRBV5-6; cdr3_aa: CASSWGRGSPLHF; cdr3_nt: TGTGCCAGCAGCTGGGGGCGAGGTTCACCCCTCCACTTT
j_call: TRBJ1-4; clone_size: NA; d_call: NA; v_call: TRBV19; cdr3_aa: CASSTPGGGKTNEKLFF; cdr3_nt: TGTGCCAGTAGTACCCCCGGTGGAGGGAAAACTAATGAAAAACTGTTTTTT
j_call: TRBJ2-7; clone_size: NA; d_call: TRBD1; v_call: TRBV7-9; cdr3_aa: CASSLGETGVLYEQYF; cdr3_nt: TGTGCCAGCAGCTTAGGCGAGACAGGGGTCCTCTACGAGCAGTACTTC
j_call: TRBJ2-5; clone_size: NA; d_call: TRBD2; v_call: TRBV5-1; cdr3_aa: CASSTGGGQETQYF; cdr3_nt: TGCGCCAGCAGCACCGGCGGGGGCCAAGAGACCCAGTACTTC
j_call: TRBJ1-1; clone_size: NA; d_call: NA; v_call: TRBV5-1; cdr3_aa: CASSLAGRGNTEAFF; cdr3_nt: TGCGCCAGCAGCTTGGCGGGCAGGGGAAACACTGAAGCTTTCTTT
j_call: TRBJ1-5; clone_size: NA; d_call: TRBD1; v_call: TRBV19; cdr3_aa: CASSKDRGIGQPQHF; cdr3_nt: TGTGCCAGTAGTAAAGACAGGGGAATTGGTCAGCCCCAGCATTTT
j_call: TRBJ1-3; clone_size: NA; d_call: NA; v_call: TRBV11-3; cdr3_aa: CASQGGGSSGNTIYF; cdr3_nt: TGTGCCAGTCAAGGAGGCGGGAGCTCTGGAAACACCATATATTTT
j_call: TRBJ2-1; clone_size: NA; d_call: TRBD2; v_call: TRBV10-3; cdr3_aa: CAAAGGNEQFF; cdr3_nt: TGTGCCGCCGCGGGGGGTAATGAGCAGTTCTTC
j_call: TRBJ1-1; clone_size: NA; d_call: NA; v_call: TRBV12-1; cdr3_aa: CASPRGGTEAFF; cdr3_nt: TGTGCCAGCCCCCGGGGGGGCACTGAAGCTTTCTTT
j_call: TRBJ1-1; clone_size: NA; d_call: TRBD1; v_call: TRBV30; cdr3_aa: CAWSPGTANTEAFF; cdr3_nt: TGTGCCTGGAGTCCCGGGACAGCGAACACTGAAGCTTTCTTT
j_call: TRBJ2-5; clone_size: NA; d_call: NA; v_call: TRBV7-9; cdr3_aa: CASSEDRDHQETQYF; cdr3_nt: TGTGCCAGCAGCGAGGACAGAGACCACCAAGAGACCCAGTACTTC
j_call: TRBJ2-3; clone_size: NA; d_call: TRBD2; v_call: TRBV28; cdr3_aa: CASSFSGGTDTQYF; cdr3_nt: TGTGCCAGCAGTTTTAGCGGGGGGACAGATACGCAGTATTTT
j_call: TRBJ1-1; clone_size: NA; d_call: TRBD1; v_call: TRBV9; cdr3_aa: CASSGPGQGNTEAFF; cdr3_nt: TGTGCCAGCAGCGGACCGGGACAGGGGAACACTGAAGCTTTCTTT
j_call: TRBJ2-1; clone_size: NA; d_call: TRBD2; v_call: TRBV2; cdr3_aa: CASRGLAGFEQFF; cdr3_nt: TGTGCCAGCAGGGGACTAGCGGGGTTTGAGCAGTTCTTC
j_call: TRBJ2-1; clone_size: NA; d_call: TRBD2; v_call: TRBV7-3; cdr3_aa: CASSPWTSSYNEQFF; cdr3_nt: TGTGCCAGCAGCCCCTGGACTAGTTCCTACAATGAGCAGTTCTTC
j_call: TRBJ2-1; clone_size: NA; d_call: NA; v_call: TRBV5-4; cdr3_aa: CASSDPTGTSYNEQFF; cdr3_nt: TGTGCCAGCAGCGACCCTACAGGGACCTCCTACAATGAGCAGTTCTTC
j_call: TRBJ1-5; clone_size: NA; d_call: NA; v_call: TRBV4-3; cdr3_aa: CASSRTTGSNQPQHF; cdr3_nt: TGCGCCAGCAGCCGCACTACAGGTAGCAATCAGCCCCAGCATTTT
j_call: TRBJ2-4; clone_size: NA; d_call: TRBD2; v_call: TRBV5-1; cdr3_aa: CASSLGSGGGNIQYF; cdr3_nt: TGCGCCAGCAGCTTAGGTAGCGGGGGAGGAAACATTCAGTACTTC
j_call: TRBJ2-2; clone_size: NA; d_call: TRBD2; v_call: TRBV3-1/TRBV3-2; cdr3_aa: CASSPRKGLVYTGELFF; cdr3_nt: TGTGCCAGCAGCCCCCGCAAAGGACTAGTGTACACCGGGGAGCTGTTTTTT
j_call: TRBJ2-3; clone_size: NA; d_call: NA; v_call: TRBV15; cdr3_aa: CATSREWADTQYF; cdr3_nt: TGTGCCACCAGCAGAGAATGGGCGGATACGCAGTATTTT
j_call: TRBJ2-7; clone_size: NA; d_call: NA; v_call: TRBV5-6; cdr3_aa: CASSLGQGWDEQYF; cdr3_nt: TGTGCCAGCAGCTTGGGCCAGGGATGGGACGAGCAGTACTTC
j_call: TRBJ2-2; clone_size: NA; d_call: NA; v_call: TRBV19; cdr3_aa: CATQISNTGELFF; cdr3_nt: TGTGCCACTCAGATATCAAACACCGGGGAGCTGTTTTTT
j_call: TRBJ2-1; clone_size: NA; d_call: NA; v_call: TRBV4-3; cdr3_aa: CASSQDWGGLGNNEQFF; cdr3_nt: TGCGCCAGCAGCCAAGATTGGGGTGGACTGGGCAACAATGAGCAGTTCTTC
j_call: TRBJ1-1; clone_size: NA; d_call: NA; v_call: TRBV30; cdr3_aa: CAWSPTRGGTEAFF; cdr3_nt: TGTGCCTGGAGCCCTACACGGGGGGGCACTGAAGCTTTCTTT
j_call: TRBJ1-5; clone_size: once; d_call: TRBD1; v_call: TRBV6-2/TRBV6-3; cdr3_aa: CASSQDRGKTHYQPQHF; cdr3_nt: TGTGCCAGCAGTCAAGACAGGGGTAAAACCCATTATCAGCCCCAGCATTTT
j_call: TRBJ1-4; clone_size: once; d_call: NA; v_call: TRBV11-3; cdr3_aa: CASKGGTQNEKLFF; cdr3_nt: TGTGCCAGCAAGGGAGGGACACAGAATGAAAAACTGTTTTTT
j_call: TRBJ2-5; clone_size: NA; d_call: TRBD1; v_call: TRBV4-2; cdr3_aa: CASSQGQGVQETQYF; cdr3_nt: TGTGCCAGCAGCCAAGGACAGGGTGTCCAAGAGACCCAGTACTTC
j_call: TRBJ2-7; clone_size: NA; d_call: NA; v_call: TRBV7-2; cdr3_aa: CASSPPFYEQYF; cdr3_nt: TGTGCCAGCAGCCCCCCCTTCTACGAGCAGTACTTC
j_call: TRBJ2-3; clone_size: NA; d_call: NA; v_call: TRBV4-1; cdr3_aa: CASSREEGGNPRTDTQYF; cdr3_nt: TGCGCCAGCAGCCGGGAAGAGGGTGGGAATCCCCGCACAGATACGCAGTATTTT
j_call: TRBJ1-5; clone_size: NA; d_call: NA; v_call: TRBV12-3/TRBV12-4; cdr3_aa: CASRGGKEQPQHF; cdr3_nt: TGTGCCAGCAGGGGCGGGAAGGAGCAGCCCCAGCATTTT
j_call: TRBJ2-5; clone_size: NA; d_call: TRBD2; v_call: TRBV3-1/TRBV3-2; cdr3_aa: CASSQTSGGQEETQYF; cdr3_nt: TGTGCCAGCAGCCAGACTAGCGGGGGGCAGGAAGAGACCCAGTACTTC
j_call: TRBJ2-1; clone_size: NA; d_call: NA; v_call: TRBV20-1; cdr3_aa: CSASVRGGYNEQFF; cdr3_nt: TGCAGTGCGAGTGTCCGGGGTGGATACAATGAGCAGTTCTTC
j_call: TRBJ2-7; clone_size: NA; d_call: TRBD1; v_call: TRBV28; cdr3_aa: CASSSRQGVNEQYF; cdr3_nt: TGTGCCAGCAGTTCAAGACAGGGTGTGAACGAGCAGTACTTC
j_call: TRBJ1-5; clone_size: NA; d_call: NA; v_call: TRBV30; cdr3_aa: CAWSGQFQSNQPQHF; cdr3_nt: TGTGCCTGGAGTGGACAGTTCCAGAGCAATCAGCCCCAGCATTTT
j_call: TRBJ1-2; clone_size: NA; d_call: NA; v_call: TRBV4-2; cdr3_aa: CASSQDWGRGPYGYTF; cdr3_nt: TGTGCCAGCAGCCAAGATTGGGGCAGGGGACCCTATGGCTACACCTTC